These 21 T cell receptor beta chains share one sample of origin, sequenced in a study of blood T cell repertoires in COVID-19. Method: immunoSEQ multiplex PCR; TCRdb's copy keeps in-frame clones and lacks some. The sample has a few hundred thousand clones, around 91% seen once; the top ten hold more than 0.55%. The sequenced sample was PBMCs or T cells enriched from blood (not recorded which). These receptor sequences come from a man aged 18 to 30 who had recovered from COVID-19.

V is TRBV5-1 and J is TRBJ2-4, with 8 nucleotides matching TRBD1. V gave up 2 bases and J gave up 5 bases; unmatched junction bases: 6. Germline values: CDR1 SGHRS, CDR2 YFSETQ. There are 15 residues in the CDR3. CDR3 nucleotides: TGCGCCAGCAGCTTTCTGGACAGGGATGAAAACATTCAGTACTTC. It specifies CASSFLDRDENIQYF.

The J gene is TRBJ1-2, the V gene TRBV9, with TRBD1 matching 7 bases. V shed 3 bases and J 4 bases; nucleotides not matched to a gene: 12. The CDR3 length is 16 residues. In germline, CDR1 is SGDLS, CDR2 YYNGEE. CDR3 region: CASSGRDRPSAYGYTF. CDR3 in DNA: TGTGCCAGCAGCGGTCGGGACAGACCAAGCGCCTATGGCTACACCTTC.

This clone appeared a few times. The chain has TRBV11-3 and TRBJ1-1, with 7 bases identical to TRBD1. The germline gives CDR1 SGHNT, CDR2 YENEEA. Trimming at V came to 4 bases and at J to 6 bases, leaving 11 bases not matched to a gene. The CDR3 is 15 residues long. CDR3 bases: TGTGCCAGCAGCTCTCGACAGGGATTGGTCGCTGAAGCTTTCTTT. Amino acid sequence: CASSSRQGLVAEAFF.

This clone has just a few counts. This chain connects TRBV6-2 or TRBV6-3 to TRBJ2-7; a weak D match, TRBD1 (6 bases). CDR1 is MNHEY and CDR2 is SVGEGT in the germline V gene. CDR3 length equals 14 residues. Deletions cut 3 bases from V and 1 base from J, with 10 bases between. The CDR3 reads CASSYLGQSYEQYF. The CDR3, as DNA: TGTGCCAGCAGTTATTTAGGACAGTCCTACGAGCAGTACTTC.

V gene TRBV7-2 combines with J gene TRBJ2-1; TRBD2 matches at 10 bases. The CDR3 consists of 15 residues. With V trimmed by 5 bases and J by 3 bases, 4 bases remained unmatched. CDR1 and CDR2 (germline): SGHTA, FQGNSA. CDR3 sequence reads: CASSPGTSVYNEQFF. CDR3 bases: TGTGCCAGCAGCCCCGGGACTAGCGTCTACAATGAGCAGTTCTTC. Full variable domain (remainder filled in from reference TRBV7-2 and TRBJ2-1): GAGVSQSPSNKVTEKGKDVELRCDPISGHTALYWYRQSLGQGLEFLIYFQGNSAPDKSGLPSDRFSAERTGGSVSTLTIQRTQQEDSAVYLCASSPGTSVYNEQFFGPGTRLTVL.

The chain combines TRBV11-3 with TRBJ2-1; possible D gene TRBD1, 6 bases. Germline CDR1 is SGHNT and CDR2 is YENEEA. With 1 base removed from V and 3 bases from J, the gap between germline ends came to 13 bases. The CDR3 consists of 16 residues. In nucleotides, the CDR3 is TGTGCCAGCAGCTTAGGACCCTTACAGGGCTACAATGAGCAGTTCTTC. Protein product: CASSLGPLQGYNEQFF.

This chain joins TRBV6-5 and TRBJ2-5; 7 nucleotides agree with TRBD1. The V gene end was trimmed by 6 bases and the J gene end by 2 bases; junction bases not matched to a gene: 3. Germline lookup yields CDR1 MNHEY and CDR2 SVGAGI. This CDR3 spans 13 amino acids. The CDR3 sequence: CASRQTGQETQYF. The CDR3 coding sequence is TGTGCCAGCAGACAGACAGGGCAAGAGACCCAGTACTTC.

Written as DNA, the CDR3 is TGTGCCAGCAGCGTAGGAGGACAGGGGGTTCCACCCCTCCACTTT. This translates into CASSVGGQGVPPLHF. The chain recombines TRBV9 with TRBJ1-6; 10 nucleotides align to TRBD1. J lost 11 bases, V lost 0 bases, and 5 bases had no gene match. This CDR3 is built from 15 residues. The V gene's germline CDR1 is SGDLS and CDR2 YYNGEE.

The chain recombines TRBV9 with TRBJ1-4; 8 bases are shared with TRBD1. Germline trimming cut 0 bases from V and 6 bases from J; bases unmatched to any gene: 4. The CDR3 has 15 residues. Germline V gene sequence: CDR1 SGDLS, CDR2 YYNGEE. CDR3 sequence (DNA): TGTGCCAGCAGCGTAGAGGGACAGGCCTATGAAAAACTGTTTTTT. Translating gives CASSVEGQAYEKLFF. Full variable domain (rest looked up from reference TRBV9 and TRBJ1-4): DSGVTQTPKHLITATGQRVTLRCSPRSGDLSVYWYQQSLDQGLQFLIQYYNGEERAKGNILERFSAQQFPDLHSELNLSSLELGDSALYFCASSVEGQAYEKLFFGSGTQLSVL.

V gene TRBV28 combines with J gene TRBJ1-1; maybe TRBD1 (5 bases). CDR1 and CDR2 from the germline V gene are MDHEN and SYDVKM. The length of the CDR3 is 16 residues. The V end lost 3 bases, the J end lost 0 bases, and 14 bases lay between the germline ends. The CDR3 coding sequence is TGTGCCAGCAGTTTCCCCGCCGGGGGACTGAACACTGAAGCTTTCTTT. Amino acids: CASSFPAGGLNTEAFF.

V usage is TRBV10-3 and J usage is TRBJ2-1, with D unclear. The length of the CDR3 is 11 residues. V was pared by 4 bases and J by 8 bases, with 6 bases between. Germline CDR1 is ENHRY and CDR2 is SYGVKD. The CDR3 loop reads CAISARYEQFF. CDR3 DNA sequence: TGTGCCATCAGTGCCAGGTATGAGCAGTTCTTC.

This chain connects TRBV9 to TRBJ2-1; perhaps TRBD2 as D (5 bases). CDR3 length: 13 amino acids. CDR1 and CDR2 (germline): SGDLS, YYNGEE. The germline V and J ends were trimmed by 0 bases and 7 bases, with 8 bases remaining between them. CDR3 loop: CASSVGEGNEQFF. The CDR3 coding sequence is TGTGCCAGCAGCGTAGGCGAGGGAAATGAGCAGTTCTTC.

The rearrangement links TRBV5-6 to TRBJ2-7; D might be TRBD1 (5 bases). The CDR3 has 13 amino acids. Germline lookup yields CDR1 SGHDT and CDR2 YYEEEE. V was pared by 4 bases and J by 3 bases, with 11 bases between. The CDR3 here is CASSPDKDYEQYF. CDR3 coding DNA: TGTGCCAGCAGCCCGGACAAAGACTACGAGCAGTACTTC.

This rearrangement joins TRBV5-6 to TRBJ1-6; D might be TRBD1 (5 bases). CDR3 length equals 17 residues. Germline-derived CDR1 and CDR2 are SGHDT and YYEEEE. V was shortened by 3 bases and J by 0 bases, with 13 bases between the two germline ends. CDR3 amino acids: CASSSTQVSSYNSPLHF. CDR3 coding DNA: TGTGCCAGCAGCTCCACACAGGTTAGCTCCTATAATTCACCCCTCCACTTT.

This chain joins TRBV28 and TRBJ2-1, with D tentatively TRBD1 (5 bases). Trimming pared 8 bases from V and 4 bases from J, leaving 18 bases between. The CDR3 contains 15 residues. Germline CDR1 MDHEN, CDR2 SYDVKM. The CDR3: CASEKTGSSYNEQFF. In nucleotides, the CDR3 is TGTGCCAGCGAAAAAACAGGTTCCTCTTACAATGAGCAGTTCTTC.

This chain joins TRBV11-2 and TRBJ1-1; D remains ambiguous. V lost 0 bases and J 1 base, leaving 9 bases between the germline ends. Germline CDR1 SGHAT, CDR2 FQNNGV. CDR3 length equals 15 residues. The CDR3 region is CASSLDLPENTEAFF. The DNA for the CDR3 is TGTGCCAGCAGCTTAGATCTTCCAGAGAACACTGAAGCTTTCTTT. Looking up the rest from reference TRBV11-2 and TRBJ1-1 gives the full variable domain: EAGVAQSPRYKIIEKRQSVAFWCNPISGHATLYWYQQILGQGPKLLIQFQNNGVVDDSQLPKDRFSAERLKGVDSTLKIQPAKLEDSAVYLCASSLDLPENTEAFFGQGTRLTVV.

V usage is TRBV2 and J usage is TRBJ1-1; the match to TRBD1 covers 10 bases. With 7 bases clipped from V and 4 bases from J, the junction kept 6 bases outside the gene matches. Germline CDR1 SNHLY, CDR2 FYNNEI. The CDR3 is 14 residues long. This chain's CDR3 is CASIERTGGTEAFF. The CDR3 nucleotides read TGTGCCAGCATTGAGCGGACAGGGGGCACTGAAGCTTTCTTT. Filled out from reference TRBV2 and TRBJ1-1, the complete variable domain reads EPEVTQTPSHQVTQMGQEVILRCVPISNHLYFYWYRQILGQKVEFLVSFYNNEISEKSEIFDDQFSVERPDGSNFTLKIRSTKLEDSAMYFCASIERTGGTEAFFGQGTRLTVV.

This chain uses TRBV6-2 or TRBV6-3 with TRBJ2-7; 9 bases align to TRBD1. From germline, CDR1 is MNHEY and CDR2 SVGEGT. J lost 7 bases, V lost 4 bases, and 20 bases had no gene match. This CDR3 is built from 18 residues. The CDR3 region is CASSFYPSGDRVFWEQYF. The CDR3 DNA follows: TGTGCCAGCAGTTTTTATCCTTCGGGGGACAGGGTATTTTGGGAGCAGTACTTC.

The V and J genes are TRBV29-1 and TRBJ2-5; D not resolved. V lost 1 base and J 3 bases, leaving 6 bases between the germline ends. This CDR3 has 12 amino acids. Germline V CDR1 and CDR2: SQVTM, ANQGSEA. CDR3 nucleotide sequence: TGCAGCGTTGAAGGAGCTAAAGAGACCCAGTACTTC. Its protein is CSVEGAKETQYF. Full variable domain (remainder filled in from reference TRBV29-1 and TRBJ2-5): SAVISQKPSRDICQRGTSLTIQCQVDSQVTMMFWYRQQPGQSLTLIATANQGSEATYESGFVIDKFPISRPNLTFSTLTVSNMSPEDSSIYLCSVEGAKETQYFGPGTRLLVL.

The chain couples TRBV10-3 to TRBJ1-1; D gene unclear. This CDR3 has 11 amino acids. V lost 10 bases and J lost 0, with 6 bases in between. CDR1 and CDR2 (germline): ENHRY, SYGVKD. CDR3 loop: CATTMNTEAFF. The DNA of the CDR3 is TGTGCCACAACTATGAACACTGAAGCTTTCTTT.

The rearrangement uses TRBV9 and TRBJ1-6, with TRBD1 matching over 9 bases. Trimming at V came to 3 bases and at J to 8 bases, leaving 6 bases not matched to a gene. CDR1 and CDR2 (germline): SGDLS, YYNGEE. The CDR3 runs to 15 residues. Here the CDR3 reads CASSARDRDYSPLHF. DNA for the CDR3: TGTGCCAGCAGCGCCCGGGACAGGGACTATTCACCCCTCCACTTT.